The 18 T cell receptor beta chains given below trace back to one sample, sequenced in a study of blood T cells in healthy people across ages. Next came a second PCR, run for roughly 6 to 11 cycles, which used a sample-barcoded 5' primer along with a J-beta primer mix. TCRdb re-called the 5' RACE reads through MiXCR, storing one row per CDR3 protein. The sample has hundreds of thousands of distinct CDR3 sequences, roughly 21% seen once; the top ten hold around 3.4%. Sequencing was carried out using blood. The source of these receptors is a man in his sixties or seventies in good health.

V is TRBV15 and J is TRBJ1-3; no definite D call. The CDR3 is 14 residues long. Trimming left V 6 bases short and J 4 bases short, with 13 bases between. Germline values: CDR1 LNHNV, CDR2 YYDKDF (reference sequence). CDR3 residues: CATRPTLPGNTIYF. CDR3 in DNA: TGTGCCACCAGACCGACCTTACCCGGAAACACCATATATTTT.

The CDR3 DNA reads TGCAGCGTTAATGACAGGGGGAACACTGAAGCTTTCTTT. Encoded protein: CSVNDRGNTEAFF. The chain carries TRBV29-1 and TRBJ1-1, with TRBD1 matching over 8 bases. V shed 5 bases and J 1 base; nucleotides not matched to a gene: 3. In germline, CDR1 is SQVTM, CDR2 ANQGSEA. CDR3 length: 13 amino acids.

The CDR3 DNA sequence: TGTGCCTGGAGTGTACCGGGCCTCGGGGAATTGAAGCAGTACTTC. It is translated as CAWSVPGLGELKQYF. The chain has TRBV30 and TRBJ2-7; D may be TRBD2 (5 bases). Trimming removed 0 bases from V and 8 bases from J, with 20 bases in between. Germline V lookup: CDR1 GTSNPN, CDR2 SVGIG (reference sequence). The CDR3 consists of 15 residues.

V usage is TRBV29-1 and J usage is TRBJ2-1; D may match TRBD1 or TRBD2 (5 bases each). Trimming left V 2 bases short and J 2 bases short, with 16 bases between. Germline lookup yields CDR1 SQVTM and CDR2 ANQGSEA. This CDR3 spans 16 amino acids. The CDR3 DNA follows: TGCAGCGTTGAAAGGGGACCCTACACGGCCTACAATGAGCAGTTCTTC. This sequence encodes CSVERGPYTAYNEQFF.

In nucleotides, the CDR3 is TGTGCCAGCAGTTTCAGGGGAACGAGGGACACTGAAGCTTTCTTT. Its protein product is CASSFRGTRDTEAFF. This chain links TRBV28 with TRBJ1-1; tentatively, D is TRBD1 (6 bases). Germline V CDR1 and CDR2: MDHEN, SYDVKM. V lost 3 bases and J lost 3, with 14 bases in between. The CDR3 contains 15 residues.

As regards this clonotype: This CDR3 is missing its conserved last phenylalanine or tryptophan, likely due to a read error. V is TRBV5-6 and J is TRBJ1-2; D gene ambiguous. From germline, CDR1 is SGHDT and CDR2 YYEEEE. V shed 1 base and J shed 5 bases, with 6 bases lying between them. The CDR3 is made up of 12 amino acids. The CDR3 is CASSLTEYGYTV. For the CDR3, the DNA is TGTGCCAGCAGCTTGACGGAGTATGGCTACACCGTC.

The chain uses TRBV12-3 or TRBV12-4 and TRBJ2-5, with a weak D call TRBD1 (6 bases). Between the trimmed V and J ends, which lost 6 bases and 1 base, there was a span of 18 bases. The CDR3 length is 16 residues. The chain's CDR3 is CASSYTGQTVQETQYF. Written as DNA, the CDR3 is TGTGCCAGCAGCTATACAGGACAGACTGTCCAAGAGACCCAGTACTTC.

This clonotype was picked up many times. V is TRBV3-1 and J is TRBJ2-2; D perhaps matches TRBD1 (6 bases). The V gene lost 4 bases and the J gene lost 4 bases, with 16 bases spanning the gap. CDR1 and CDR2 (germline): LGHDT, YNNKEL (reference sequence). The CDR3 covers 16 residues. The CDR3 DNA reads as TGTGCCAGCAGCCCATCGAGGGACACTCCCACCGGGGAGCTGTTTTTT. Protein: CASSPSRDTPTGELFF.

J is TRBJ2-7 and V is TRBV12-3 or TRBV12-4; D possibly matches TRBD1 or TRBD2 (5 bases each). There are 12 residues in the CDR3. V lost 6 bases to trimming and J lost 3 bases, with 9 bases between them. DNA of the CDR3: TGTGCCAGCAGAGGGACGGACTACGAGCAGTACTTC. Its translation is CASRGTDYEQYF.

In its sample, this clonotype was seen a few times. The CDR3 sequence: CSVKQGPLYEQYF. The DNA for the CDR3 is TGCAGCGTCAAACAGGGGCCGCTCTACGAGCAGTACTTC. The chain recombines TRBV29-1 with TRBJ2-7; 7 bases match TRBD1. Germline V CDR1 and CDR2: SQVTM, ANQGSEA. This CDR3 has 13 residues. V was clipped by 6 bases and J by 3 bases; unmatched bases: 8.

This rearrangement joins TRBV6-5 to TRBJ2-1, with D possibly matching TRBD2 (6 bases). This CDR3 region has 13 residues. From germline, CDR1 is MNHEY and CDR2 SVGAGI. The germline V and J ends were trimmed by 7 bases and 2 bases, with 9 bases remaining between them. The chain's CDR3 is CASTSSAYNEQFF. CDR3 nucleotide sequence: TGTGCCAGCACGTCTAGCGCCTACAATGAGCAGTTCTTC.

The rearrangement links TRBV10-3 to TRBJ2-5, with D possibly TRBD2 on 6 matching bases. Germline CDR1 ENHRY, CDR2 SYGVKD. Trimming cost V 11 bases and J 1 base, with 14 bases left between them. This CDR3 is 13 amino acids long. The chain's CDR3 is CAARRGFQETQYF. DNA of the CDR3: TGTGCCGCCCGGAGGGGTTTCCAAGAGACCCAGTACTTC.

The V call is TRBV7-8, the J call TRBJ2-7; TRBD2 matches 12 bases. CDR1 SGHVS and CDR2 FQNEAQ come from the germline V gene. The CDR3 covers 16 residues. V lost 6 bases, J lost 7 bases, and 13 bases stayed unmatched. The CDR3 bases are TGTGCCAGCAGACACGGTTGGACTAGCGGGAACGGGGAGCAGTACTTC. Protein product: CASRHGWTSGNGEQYF.

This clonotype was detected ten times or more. CDR3 bases: TGTGCCAGCAGCAAGGACAGGGGTGCCTACAATGAGCAGTTCTTC. It translates to CASSKDRGAYNEQFF. This chain joins TRBV28 and TRBJ2-1, with 9 bases aligning to TRBD1. This CDR3 is 15 amino acids long. Trimming removed 6 bases from V and 2 bases from J; junction bases left unmatched: 5. CDR1 MDHEN and CDR2 SYDVKM come from the germline V gene.

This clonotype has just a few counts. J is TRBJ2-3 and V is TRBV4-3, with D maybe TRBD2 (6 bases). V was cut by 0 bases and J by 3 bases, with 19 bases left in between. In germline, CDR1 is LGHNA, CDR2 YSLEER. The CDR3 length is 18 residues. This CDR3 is CASSQDYPMGGVTDTQYF. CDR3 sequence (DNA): TGCGCCAGCAGCCAAGATTACCCTATGGGGGGAGTTACAGATACGCAGTATTTT.

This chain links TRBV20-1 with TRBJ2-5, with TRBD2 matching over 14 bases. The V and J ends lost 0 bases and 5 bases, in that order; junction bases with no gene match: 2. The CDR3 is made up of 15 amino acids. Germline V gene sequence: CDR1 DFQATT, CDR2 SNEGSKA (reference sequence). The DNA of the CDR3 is TGCAGTGCTAGAGATGGGACTAGCGGGAGTGAGACCCAGTACTTC. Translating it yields CSARDGTSGSETQYF.

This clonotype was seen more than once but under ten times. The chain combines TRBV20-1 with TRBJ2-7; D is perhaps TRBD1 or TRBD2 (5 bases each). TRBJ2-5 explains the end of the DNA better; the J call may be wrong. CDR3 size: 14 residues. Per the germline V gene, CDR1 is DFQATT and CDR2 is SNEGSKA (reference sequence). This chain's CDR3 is CSASAAGTQETQYF. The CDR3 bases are TGCAGTGCTAGCGCGGCAGGGACGCAAGAGACCCAGTACTTC.

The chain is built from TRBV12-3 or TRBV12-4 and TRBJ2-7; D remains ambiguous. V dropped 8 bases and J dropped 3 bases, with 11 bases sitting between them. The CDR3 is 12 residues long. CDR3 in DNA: TGTGCCAGCTCTCTGGGCTACTACGAGCAGTACTTC. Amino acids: CASSLGYYEQYF.